These 17 T cell receptor beta chains were all obtained from the same sample, sequenced in a study of cytomegalovirus exposure and HLA in healthy donors. The data were produced by immunoSEQ multiplex PCR, yet TCRdb's version contains in-frame clones alone and is incomplete. The sample has some 170,000 clones; roughly 83% are singletons. Sequenced input: PBMCs. These receptors were collected from a man in his thirties or forties in good health and CMV-seropositive.

This chain links TRBV21-1 with TRBJ1-1; no check of the table's D call, TRBD1, against the DNA was made. TRBV21-1 is an annotated pseudogene. This CDR3 is 16 amino acids long. The CDR3 loop is CASSKEKGALNTEAFF. The DNA of the CDR3 is TGTGCCAGCAGCAAAGAGAAAGGGGCCTTGAACACTGAAGCTTTCTTT.

V gene TRBV28 combines with J gene TRBJ2-7, with TRBD2 matching 7 bases. The CDR3 is made up of 15 amino acids. Germline V gene lookup returns CDR1 MDHEN and CDR2 SYDVKM. The trim removed 8 bases at V and 7 bases at J, leaving 17 bases unmatched. The CDR3, as DNA: TGTGCCAGCGGTCCGGCGAGGGAGGGCCAGCGTGAGCAGTACTTC. It specifies CASGPAREGQREQYF. Full variable domain (outside the CDR3, taken from reference TRBV28 and TRBJ2-7): DVKVTQSSRYLVKRTGEKVFLECVQDMDHENMFWYRQDPGLGLRLIYFSYDVKMKEKGDIPEGYSVSREKKERFSLILESASTNQTSMYLCASGPAREGQREQYFGPGTRLTVT.

CDR3 residues: CASSLVPGQGAVGYTF. CDR3 DNA: TGTGCCAGCAGCTTGGTACCGGGACAGGGGGCTGTTGGCTACACCTTC. The V and J genes are TRBV5-6 and TRBJ1-2; 12 bases map to TRBD1. The CDR3 consists of 16 residues. With 0 bases clipped from V and 7 bases from J, the junction kept 7 bases outside the gene matches. Per germline, CDR1 SGHDT and CDR2 YYEEEE.

The chain combines TRBV5-1 with TRBJ2-3; 11 nucleotides match TRBD2. Trimming at V came to 4 bases and at J to 1 base, leaving 11 bases not matched to a gene. This CDR3 spans 18 amino acids. CDR1 and CDR2 (germline): SGHRS, YFSETQ. DNA for the CDR3: TGCGCCAGCAGCCGAGGGACTAGCGGAGCCGGGGGCACAGATACGCAGTATTTT. It yields the protein CASSRGTSGAGGTDTQYF.

V gene TRBV11-3 combines with J gene TRBJ2-3, with 7 bases fitting TRBD2. Germline V gene lookup returns CDR1 SGHNT and CDR2 YENEEA. After removal of 5 bases from V and 4 bases from J, the junction contained 6 bases not matched to a gene. The CDR3 sequence is 14 residues long. Written as DNA, the CDR3 is TGTGCCAGCAGCCCAGGACTAGGGGCAGATACGCAGTATTTT. This sequence encodes CASSPGLGADTQYF.

The chain links TRBV6-4 to TRBJ2-3, with D maybe TRBD1 (6 bases). Germline CDR1 MRHNA, CDR2 SNTAGT. The CDR3 covers 15 residues. V was trimmed by 0 bases and J by 5 bases, leaving 12 bases between them. The CDR3 bases are TGTGCCAGCAGTGACTCGAACCGGGACAAAGATACGCAGTATTTT. It encodes CASSDSNRDKDTQYF.

V is TRBV4-1 and J is TRBJ2-7, with D tentatively TRBD1 (5 bases). V lost 1 base and J 0 bases, leaving 10 bases between the germline ends. CDR1 is MGHRA, CDR2 YSYEKL, per germline. The CDR3 has 15 residues. Written as DNA, the CDR3 is TGCGCCAGCAGCCAAGCTCCAGGGCTCTCCTACGAGCAGTACTTC. It codes for CASSQAPGLSYEQYF.

The chain has TRBV4-3 and TRBJ1-1; D is undetermined. Trimming shortened V by 1 base and J by 4 bases, and 10 bases separated the two germline ends. Germline CDR1 and CDR2: LGHNA and YSLEER. This CDR3 spans 14 amino acids. CDR3 region: CASSQGPRSTEAFF. The DNA for the CDR3 is TGCGCCAGCAGCCAAGGGCCCAGAAGCACTGAAGCTTTCTTT.

The chain links TRBV15 to TRBJ2-7; 10 bases are a match to TRBD2. The CDR3 totals 15 residues. V was pared by 1 base and J by 6 bases, with 6 bases of the junction left unmatched. Per the germline V gene, CDR1 is LNHNV and CDR2 is YYDKDF (reference sequence). The CDR3 sequence is CATSRGLAGVGEQYF. CDR3 sequence (DNA): TGTGCCACCAGCAGAGGGCTAGCGGGAGTTGGCGAGCAGTACTTC.

The rearrangement links TRBV11-2 to TRBJ1-2; D is ambiguous. V was trimmed by 4 bases and J by 4 bases, leaving 19 bases between them. This CDR3 region has 16 residues. Germline assignment: CDR1 SGHAT and CDR2 FQNNGV. The CDR3 is CASSSTRGKHLYGYTF. DNA of the CDR3: TGTGCCAGCAGCTCTACCCGCGGCAAGCACCTCTATGGCTACACCTTC.

This clone showed up just once. The chain couples TRBV7-2 to TRBJ2-5; no clear D. Looked up from germline, CDR1 is SGHTA and CDR2 is FQGNSA. V lost 2 bases, J lost 4 bases, and 8 bases lay in between. The CDR3 is 13 amino acids. CDR3 protein: CASSLTGPETQYF. CDR3 sequence (DNA): TGTGCCAGCAGCTTAACGGGTCCAGAGACCCAGTACTTC. Full variable domain (rest looked up from reference TRBV7-2 and TRBJ2-5): GAGVSQSPSNKVTEKGKDVELRCDPISGHTALYWYRQSLGQGLEFLIYFQGNSAPDKSGLPSDRFSAERTGGSVSTLTIQRTQQEDSAVYLCASSLTGPETQYFGPGTRLLVL.

The chain links TRBV2 to TRBJ1-2, with D perhaps matching TRBD1 (6 bases). The CDR3 is 14 residues long. The germline V and J ends were trimmed by 2 bases and 6 bases, with 13 bases remaining between them. Germline V gene lookup returns CDR1 SNHLY and CDR2 FYNNEI. DNA for the CDR3: TGTGCCAGCAGTGAAATGAACAGGGTGAATGGCTACACCTTC. This encodes CASSEMNRVNGYTF.

This chain joins TRBV19 and TRBJ1-1, with 9 bases matching TRBD1. Germline trimming cut 2 bases from V and 4 bases from J; bases unmatched to any gene: 20. Germline CDR1 LNHDA, CDR2 SQIVND (reference sequence). The CDR3 totals 20 residues. The CDR3 spells CASSIFPIIPGQGGPTEAFF. The CDR3 coding sequence is TGTGCCAGTAGTATATTCCCCATTATCCCGGGACAGGGAGGACCCACTGAAGCTTTCTTT.

This clone was seen a single time. The J gene is TRBJ2-7, the V gene TRBV4-3, with TRBD2 as a possible D gene (5 bases). The CDR3 extends over 14 amino acids. CDR1 and CDR2 (germline): LGHNA, YSLEER. V was shortened by 1 base and J by 7 bases, with 14 bases between the two germline ends. The CDR3 loop is CASSQGYSGMEQYF. DNA for the CDR3: TGCGCCAGCAGCCAAGGATATTCGGGGATGGAGCAGTACTTC.

The rearrangement joins TRBV29-1 to TRBJ2-5, with D uncertain. The CDR3 runs to 10 residues. The germline V gene has CDR1 SQVTM and CDR2 ANQGSEA. The V and J ends lost 5 bases and 5 bases respectively, with 6 bases between them. The CDR3 DNA reads TGCAGCGTTTTTCGGGAGACCCAGTACTTC. Encoded protein: CSVFRETQYF.

The V and J genes are TRBV14 and TRBJ2-2, with 8 bases fitting TRBD1. V gave up 0 bases and J gave up 3 bases; unmatched junction bases: 6. The CDR3 covers 17 residues. The germline CDR1 and CDR2 sequences are SGHDN and FVKESK. CDR3 nucleotide sequence: TGTGCCAGCAGCCAAGAAGGGACAGGTGTTTACACCGGGGAGCTGTTTTTT. Translated, it gives CASSQEGTGVYTGELFF.

The chain joins TRBV28 to TRBJ1-5; 7 bases are shared with TRBD1. This CDR3 is built from 13 residues. Trimming removed 8 bases from V and 3 bases from J; junction bases left unmatched: 4. Germline lookup yields CDR1 MDHEN and CDR2 SYDVKM. The CDR3 loop is CASRDSVNQPQHF. The DNA for the CDR3 is TGTGCCAGCCGGGACAGCGTCAATCAGCCCCAGCATTTT.